A selection of T cell receptor beta chains follows, all from one sample in a study of cytomegalovirus exposure and HLA in healthy donors. TCRdb keeps only in-frame clones here, not all; method: immunoSEQ multiplex PCR. Among about 89,000 clones listed, roughly 86% were seen once. What was sequenced was PBMCs. Source of these receptors: a man between 25 and 39 years old in good health and CMV-seropositive. CDR3s include the opening cysteine and the closing phenylalanine or tryptophan. Each record gives: clone size, J gene, V gene, CDR3 protein. Size values are once, few and many counts, or a class for expanded clones, and some rows have none.

.	TRBJ2-7	TRBV5-1	CASSHGQYQQYF
.	TRBJ2-2	TRBV19	CASSISTGELFF
few	TRBJ1-3	TRBV5-1	CASSLLGQGSAGNTIYF
.	TRBJ2-1	TRBV25-1	CTSSPGTSGSSDEQFF
.	TRBJ1-1	TRBV11-2	CASSHPRGGTEAFF
.	TRBJ1-2	TRBV6-1	CASSGGTGRYGYTF
.	TRBJ2-5	TRBV7-9	CASSSGLAGDKETQYF
.	TRBJ1-1	TRBV4-1	CASSQAQSGALEAFF
.	TRBJ2-1	TRBV10-3	CAISESLLAGDNEQFF
.	TRBJ2-7	TRBV6-6	CASSYPSYEQYF
.	TRBJ2-7	TRBV7-9	CASSLTGTSYEQYF
.	TRBJ2-7	TRBV7-9	CASSYRSNYEQYF
.	TRBJ2-3	TRBV5-4	CASSLGVTGGPDTQYF
.	TRBJ2-1	TRBV29-1	CSVSPGDIWVNEQFF
.	TRBJ2-7	TRBV25-1	CASSERQGGYEQYF
.	TRBJ1-1	TRBV6-1	CASSALGQGDTEAFF
.	TRBJ1-5	TRBV7-9	CASSGQGAFQPQHF
.	TRBJ1-1	TRBV6-5	CASSYQGQVRNTEAFF
.	TRBJ2-3	TRBV6-5	CASSGLSLTDTQYF
.	TRBJ2-7	TRBV6-5	CASRPTSGIYEQYF
.	TRBJ1-4	TRBV7-8	CASSLGWGVNEKLFF
.	TRBJ2-1	TRBV7-2	CASSSRGQGASSYNEQFF
.	TRBJ1-2	TRBV6-1	CASSESVRTVGYTF
once	TRBJ2-7	TRBV18	CASSPGTGGGEQYF
.	TRBJ2-3	TRBV10-2	CASSENLAGGRDTQYF
.	TRBJ1-2	TRBV30	CASVVVNYGYTF
.	TRBJ1-1	TRBV28	CASRGGQNTEAFF
few	TRBJ2-1	TRBV29-1	CSVGGNEQFF
.	TRBJ1-4	TRBV5-1	CASRDSPNEKLFF
.	TRBJ2-7	TRBV5-1	CASSLSRGTFGDEQYF
.	TRBJ2-7	TRBV5-4	CASSFGQGVYYEQYF
once	TRBJ2-7	TRBV2	CASKDRVTYEQYF
.	TRBJ1-1	TRBV6-1	CASSENQEAFF
.	TRBJ2-1	TRBV2	CALQGGGEQFF
.	TRBJ1-5	TRBV4-2	CASSQDGGGQPQHF
once	TRBJ1-1	TRBV2	CASSKDRFNTEAFF
.	TRBJ2-7	TRBV7-3	CASPQRRGLIYEQYF
.	TRBJ2-7	TRBV28	CASSLVADFSYEQYF
.	TRBJ1-1	TRBV20-1	CSATGLTEAFF
few	TRBJ2-2	TRBV5-1	CASSLDREGGELFF
.	TRBJ1-1	TRBV7-9	CASSKPPRTEAFF
.	TRBJ1-2	TRBV6-5	CASSYSRTGGSYGYTF
.	TRBJ2-7	TRBV10-1	CASSESLGAGEQYF
.	TRBJ1-1	TRBV29-1	CSGDREMEAFF
.	TRBJ1-5	TRBV4-1	CASSLGTGDSNQPQHF
.	TRBJ1-4	TRBV4-1	CASRDRGGDEKLFF
.	TRBJ1-4	TRBV6-4	CASTPGQATFINEKLFF
.	TRBJ2-1	TRBV19	CASSKPGTSGRNEQFF
few	TRBJ1-2	TRBV13	CASRRTSPGYTF
.	TRBJ2-5	TRBV9	CASSVEGRGAETQYF